The subject of this entry is one T cell receptor beta chain. Through negative isolation, CD4+ and CD8+ T cells were obtained, while TEMRA cells were enriched using FACS. CDR3 length: 15 amino acids. V shed 1 base and J shed 3 bases, with 10 bases lying between them. In germline, CDR1 is MGHRA, CDR2 YSYEKL. RNA amounts of 0.5 to 1 ug underwent reverse transcription with random hexamers. TCRdb used MiXCR to reprocess the immunoSEQ multiplex PCR reads, holding one entry per CDR3 protein. The profile shows some 150,000 distinct CDR3 sequences, about 95% of them singletons. This entry belongs to a study of CD8 T cells in Susac syndrome.

The receptor was isolated from a human donor with Susac syndrome. Sequencing was performed on CD4+ T cells from PBMCs. This chain connects TRBV4-1 to TRBJ2-1, with D maybe TRBD2 (6 bases). CDR3 loop: CASSQAGDRYNEQFF. CDR3 DNA: TGCGCCAGCAGCCAAGCGGGGGACCGCTACAATGAGCAGTTCTTC.